One sample yielded the 5 T cell receptor beta chains listed below, sequenced in a study of blood T cell repertoires in COVID-19. Clones were sequenced by immunoSEQ multiplex PCR, and TCRdb holds only the in-frame ones, with some missing. Among under 70,000 clones listed, 91% were seen once. Sequenced material: peripheral blood. The receptor source for this set is a woman in her sixties with active or convalescent COVID-19.

V usage is TRBV30 and J usage is TRBJ1-6; no firm D call. With 2 bases removed from V and 1 base from J, the gap between germline ends came to 9 bases. The CDR3 runs to 15 residues. The germline V gene encodes CDR1 GTSNPN and CDR2 SVGIG (reference sequence). The CDR3 loop reads CAWSLTRSYNSPLHF. The CDR3 coding sequence is TGTGCCTGGAGTCTCACCCGGTCCTATAATTCACCCCTCCACTTT.

The CDR3 DNA reads as TGTGCCAGCAGTCAGGGGCCCTATGGCTACACCTTC. Translated, it gives CASSQGPYGYTF. The chain has TRBV28 and TRBJ1-2, with D perhaps TRBD1 (6 bases). The CDR3 contains 12 residues. Germline V gives CDR1 MDHEN, CDR2 SYDVKM. V was clipped by 5 bases and J by 4 bases, with 8 bases between them.

The V gene is TRBV27, the J gene TRBJ1-6; D might be TRBD1 (6 bases). Trimming left V 10 bases short and J 2 bases short, with 21 bases between. The CDR3 is made up of 17 amino acids. CDR1 MNHEY and CDR2 SMNVEV come from the germline V gene (reference sequence). CDR3 DNA sequence: TGTGCCAACCCCGTACCTCAAGGGACAACCTATAATTCACCCCTCCACTTT. Protein sequence: CANPVPQGTTYNSPLHF.

V and J are TRBV27 and TRBJ2-5, with D tentatively TRBD2 (5 bases). In germline, CDR1 is MNHEY, CDR2 SMNVEV (reference sequence). CDR3 length: 13 residues. V lost 8 bases to trimming and J lost 1 base, with 11 bases between them. This CDR3 is CASHGRGQETQYF. CDR3 nucleotide sequence: TGTGCCAGCCACGGTCGGGGCCAAGAGACCCAGTACTTC.

The V call is TRBV4-3, the J call TRBJ2-3; the match to TRBD2 covers 7 bases. V trimming: 5 bases; J trimming: 2 bases; junction bases outside the gene matches: 7. The CDR3 totals 15 residues. CDR1 LGHNA and CDR2 YSLEER come from the germline V gene. DNA of the CDR3: TGCGCCAGCAGCGACGGGACTACCACCACAGATACGCAGTATTTT. Translation: CASSDGTTTTDTQYF.